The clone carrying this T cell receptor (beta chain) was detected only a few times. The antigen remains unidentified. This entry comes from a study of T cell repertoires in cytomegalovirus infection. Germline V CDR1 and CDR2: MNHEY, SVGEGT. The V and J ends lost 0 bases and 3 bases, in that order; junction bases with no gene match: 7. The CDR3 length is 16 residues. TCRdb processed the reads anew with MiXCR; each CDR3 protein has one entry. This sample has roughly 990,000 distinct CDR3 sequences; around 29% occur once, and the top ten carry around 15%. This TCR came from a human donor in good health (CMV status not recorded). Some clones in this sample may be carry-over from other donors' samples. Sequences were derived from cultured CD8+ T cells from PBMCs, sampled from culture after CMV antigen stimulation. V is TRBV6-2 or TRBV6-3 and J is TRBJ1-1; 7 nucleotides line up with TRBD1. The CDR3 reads CASSYSRLTGHTEAFF. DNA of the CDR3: TGTGCCAGCAGTTACTCCCGTTTGACAGGGCACACTGAAGCTTTCTTT.